Following are 13 T cell receptor beta chains from one sample sequenced in a study of T cell responses to AZD1222 COVID-19 vaccine. The table came from immunoSEQ multiplex PCR; TCRdb's copy has only in-frame clones and leaves some out. Of 140,000 to 150,000 clones listed, 85% to 95% were seen once; the top ten hold less than 15%. Sample: peripheral blood, taken after recovery from COVID-19. The source is an adult who had recovered from COVID-19.

Of note for this clone: The DNA is left out, because the CDR3 cannot be placed on it with certainty; the CDR3 is given as TCRdb lists it. V is TRBV28 and J is TRBJ2-3; the D call in the table, TRBD1, was not verified against the DNA. The CDR3 totals 17 residues, both ends included. The germline CDR1 and CDR2 sequences are MDHEN and SYDVKM. The CDR3 sequence is CASSTSDRGFGTDTQYF.

This clone is a singleton in its sample. The DNA of the CDR3 is TGTGCCAGCAGTTTAGGGCACTCCAATCAGCCCCAGCATTTT. This encodes CASSLGHSNQPQHF. The rearrangement uses TRBV28 and TRBJ1-5; no definite D call. Germline V lookup: CDR1 MDHEN, CDR2 SYDVKM. V was pared by 2 bases and J by 3 bases, with 8 bases between. This CDR3 has 14 amino acids.

Of note for this clone: This CDR3 is also generated by other DNA sequences in the sample. The chain recombines TRBV18 with TRBJ2-7; maybe TRBD2 (6 bases). Trimming took 3 bases from V and 2 from J, leaving 11 bases between them. The CDR3 totals 14 residues. CDR1 and CDR2 from the germline V gene are KGHSH and LQKENI. CDR3 residues: CASSPGTGAYEQYF. CDR3 coding DNA: TGTGCCAGCTCACCGGGGACGGGGGCCTACGAGCAGTACTTC.

The chain is built from TRBV6-5 and TRBJ1-2; 7 nucleotides align to TRBD1. V was pared by 5 bases and J by 2 bases, with 2 bases of the junction left unmatched. This CDR3 is 13 amino acids long. Per germline, CDR1 MNHEY and CDR2 SVGAGI. The CDR3 loop reads CASSLGQNYGYTF. CDR3 in DNA: TGTGCCAGCAGTCTGGGACAGAACTATGGCTACACCTTC.

The chain employs TRBV2 and TRBJ2-7; 12 positions agree with TRBD1. CDR3 size: 14 residues. The germline CDR1 and CDR2 sequences are SNHLY and FYNNEI. The V gene end was trimmed by 4 bases and the J gene end by 6 bases; junction bases not matched to a gene: 4. CDR3 amino acids: CASSVGQGAAEQYF. The CDR3 DNA sequence: TGTGCCAGCAGTGTGGGACAGGGGGCAGCCGAGCAGTACTTC.

V is TRBV5-4 and J is TRBJ2-2, with 7 nucleotides matching TRBD1. The CDR3 sequence is 16 residues long. CDR1 and CDR2 from the germline V gene are SGHNT and YYREEE (reference sequence). Losses at the gene ends were 4 bases for V and 3 bases for J; bases not matched to a gene: 9. CDR3 loop: CASSTNDRVYTGELFF. DNA of the CDR3: TGTGCCAGCAGCACGAATGACAGGGTTTACACCGGGGAGCTGTTTTTT.

This clone was seen once. Other DNA sequences in this specimen translate into the identical CDR3. The chain carries TRBV6-5 and TRBJ2-2; TRBD2 matches 11 bases. Per the germline V gene, CDR1 is MNHEY and CDR2 is SVGAGI. V shed 2 bases, J shed 6 bases, and the junction held 2 bases outside the gene matches. This CDR3 is built from 15 residues. The CDR3 nucleotides are TGTGCCAGCAGTTACCTAGCGGGAGGATCCGGGGAGCTGTTTTTT. Translating it yields CASSYLAGGSGELFF.

This chain connects TRBV7-9 to TRBJ1-1, with TRBD1 matching over 9 bases. The trim removed 4 bases at V and 4 bases at J, leaving 7 bases unmatched. There are 15 residues in the CDR3. The germline V gene encodes CDR1 SEHNR and CDR2 FQNEAQ (reference sequence). In nucleotides, the CDR3 is TGTGCCAGCAGCTCTAAGACAGGGGGTCTCACTGAAGCTTTCTTT. Translation gives CASSSKTGGLTEAFF.

The chain recombines TRBV27 with TRBJ2-4, with 7 bases identical to TRBD2. This CDR3 region has 17 residues. Germline values: CDR1 MNHEY, CDR2 SMNVEV (reference sequence). The J segment lost 0 bases and the V segment lost 7 bases, leaving 12 bases of the junction unmatched. CDR3 in amino acids: CASTREERGLAKNIQYF. In DNA, the CDR3 is TGTGCCAGCACCCGGGAGGAGCGGGGACTAGCCAAAAACATTCAGTACTTC.

The V call is TRBV7-2, the J call TRBJ2-2; 7 bases are shared with TRBD1. This CDR3 comprises 14 residues. The germline V gene has CDR1 SGHTA and CDR2 FQGNSA. Trimming removed 2 bases from V and 6 bases from J; junction bases left unmatched: 3. Here the CDR3 DNA reads TGTGCCAGCAGCTTACAACAGGGGTCCGGGGAGCTGTTTTTT. It codes for CASSLQQGSGELFF.

The chain has TRBV18 and TRBJ2-2; 7 nucleotides agree with TRBD1. Per germline, CDR1 KGHSH and CDR2 LQKENI. This CDR3 contains 16 residues. V gave up 4 bases and J gave up 5 bases; unmatched junction bases: 10. This chain's CDR3 is CASSRDSTPRTGELFF. The DNA for the CDR3 is TGTGCCAGCTCACGGGACAGTACCCCGCGGACCGGGGAGCTGTTTTTT.

The chain combines TRBV11-2 with TRBJ2-4, with D possibly matching TRBD1 (5 bases). Germline-derived CDR1 and CDR2 are SGHAT and FQNNGV. The CDR3 consists of 14 residues. V lost 0 bases and J 6 bases, leaving 9 bases between the germline ends. The chain's CDR3 is CASSLEGRRNIQYF. CDR3 DNA: TGTGCCAGCAGCTTAGAGGGGCGGAGAAACATTCAGTACTTC. Looking up the rest from reference TRBV11-2 and TRBJ2-4 gives the full variable domain: EAGVAQSPRYKIIEKRQSVAFWCNPISGHATLYWYQQILGQGPKLLIQFQNNGVVDDSQLPKDRFSAERLKGVDSTLKIQPAKLEDSAVYLCASSLEGRRNIQYFGAGTRLSVL.

The J gene is TRBJ2-7, the V gene TRBV20-1; the D call may be TRBD1 or TRBD2 (6 bases each). This CDR3 contains 11 residues. Germline V gene data show CDR1 as DFQATT and CDR2 as SNEGSKA (reference sequence). The CDR3 DNA reads as TGCAGCGCAAGGGGGGTCGAGGAGCAGTACTTC. This gives the protein CSARGVEEQYF.